The sequence of this T cell receptor beta chain was determined in a study of blood T cell repertoires in COVID-19. Sequencing was performed with immunoSEQ multiplex PCR; in TCRdb, only in-frame clones are kept and a portion is missing. Of about 250,000 clones in the sample, around 87% were seen once. Trimming cost V 4 bases and J 1 base, with 8 bases left between them. The CDR3 is made up of 13 amino acids. This sequence originates from a woman aged 50 to 65 who had recovered from COVID-19. The chain has TRBV12-3 or TRBV12-4 and TRBJ2-7, with D possibly matching TRBD2 (5 bases). The sample comprised PBMCs or T cells enriched from blood (not recorded which). CDR3 residues: CASSYGVSYEQYF. The CDR3 DNA reads TGTGCCAGCAGTTACGGGGTATCCTACGAGCAGTACTTC.